This T cell receptor (beta chain) was identified in a study of neurological immune-mediated disorders (dated by TCRdb to the late 2010s). Some background on the complete study: Among the roughly 34 multiple sclerosis patients, about 31 had relapsing-remitting MS and 3 had secondary progressive MS. The cohort was made up of approximately 69 subjects, consisting of some 14 HAM/TSP patients, 35 or so multiple sclerosis patients and around 20 healthy controls. The approximately 100 TCR-beta libraries included longitudinal samples, technical triplicates and paired sorted CD4+ and CD8+ T-cell subsets alongside PBMC samples. Using UMI-based sequencing, the study compared peripheral blood TCR-beta repertoires from patients with HTLV-I-associated myelopathy (HAM/TSP), patients with multiple sclerosis, and healthy controls.

Broad study findings and their caveats: Expanded clones from different subjects shared no identical CDR3 amino acid sequences, which suggests that TCR-beta repertoires were private in all groups. The MS cluster showed no association with clinical or MRI features, and the authors stated that larger cohorts are needed. TCR clonal expansion was highest in HAM/TSP patients and lowest in MS patients, with MS patients falling below even healthy controls. In phylogenetic analysis, the repertoires of 18 of 34 MS patients grouped into a cluster of related CDR3 sequences, which suggests a possible signature at the repertoire level.

This clonotype occurred many times. The antigen it recognizes is unknown. No base-level quality is on record; no much larger clone is a single base apart. For the unsorted PBMC libraries, 2 million PBMCs were stored in RNAlater at -80 degrees C until RNA extraction and were used to generate the libraries. The multiple sclerosis patients were enrolled in a US clinical protocol that evaluated disease progression with magnetic resonance imaging. Peripheral blood underwent Ficoll-Hypaque density gradient centrifugation to isolate PBMCs, which were then cryopreserved in liquid nitrogen. The CDR3 goes from the cysteine to the phenylalanine over 15 residues. The kept DNA is CDR3 alone, 45 bases in frame from the first base. CDR1 and CDR2 are read off the germline V gene as SGHAT and FQNNGV. V is shortened by 1 base, J by 5 bases, and the region joining them spans 14 bases. cDNA was synthesized by template-switch 5'RACE using a primer with a 10-nucleotide random unique molecular identifier that tagged each TCR transcript. Every sequencing run covered 15-18 subjects and yielded more than 180 million TCR-beta sequences. The RNeasy kit was used to extract total RNA. The KAPA Real-time Library Amplification kit was used to amplify TCR-beta VDJ regions with primers targeting the TCR constant region and the 5'RACE anchor. Sample indexes and Illumina adaptors were added in a first PCR, and a second PCR then increased library yield. After Ampure bead purification, the roughly 650 bp TCR product was size-selected on a 2% E-gel SizeSelection system. Before pooling, library quality was checked on a Bioanalyzer, concentration was measured with Qubit, and libraries were quantified with the Kapa Library Quantification kit. An Illumina HiSeq 2500 was used to sequence the libraries paired-end at 2 x 150 bp. To increase sequence diversity, about 23-30% phiX was spiked into each library pool. Processing in the source paper ran as follows. Quality-filtered reads were processed with the UMI-based MiGEC pipeline, and over 85% of raw TCR sequences were removed by the MiGEC pipeline during error correction. VDJ genes were aligned to IMGT germline references, and each clonotype was defined by a unique CDR3 amino acid sequence together with V-J genes. VDJtools evaluated clonal expansion, Shannon diversity and CDR3 relatedness (CalcPairwiseDistances, ClusterSamples); CLCbio workbench built phylogenetic trees. A clone was classed as expanded if it had 8 or more unique UMIs, a cutoff based on coefficient-of-variation modelling across technical triplicates. TCRdb reanalyzed the raw reads on its own, using fastp at Q25 for trimming and MiXCR for clone calling, and kept in-frame beta chains. Under each unique CDR3 protein, matching rows form one entry showing the most common genes and DNA. These V and J calls derive from TCRdb rather than the authors' analysis. The sample has 85,000 to 100,000 distinct CDR3 sequences on record, approximately 3.3% of them singletons. The ten biggest clones cover 5% to 6.5% of the sample.

Sequencing was performed on PBMCs. This clonotype originated in a woman aged 18-35 years with multiple sclerosis. The rearranged segments are TRBV11-2 and TRBJ1-2; the D gene is perhaps TRBD1, on 5 matching bases. CDR3 reads: CASSLGVGTLYGYTF. The bases read TGTGCCAGCAGCTTAGGGGTAGGGACCTTATATGGCTACACCTTC.